This T cell receptor beta chain was obtained from a study of blood T cell repertoires in COVID-19. On the study more broadly: From the United States, Italy and Spain came samples of acute and convalescent COVID-19. Sources were T cells, B-cell-depleted T cells, or PBMCs; the material itself was cDNA or gDNA.

The CDR3 totals 18 residues. After removal of 6 bases from V and 5 bases from J, the junction contained 13 bases not matched to a gene. From germline, CDR1 is MGHDK and CDR2 SYGVNS. TCRdb's table, derived via immunoSEQ multiplex PCR, lists solely in-frame clones and lacks some. This table has about 170,000 clones, 80% to 90% appearing once. The gene calls are TRBV25-1 and TRBJ2-3, with 14 bases fitting TRBD2. The TCR was taken from a woman aged 45-65 years with acute or convalescent COVID-19. The sample comprised peripheral blood. The chain's CDR3 is CASRLPPGTSGRGDTQYF. Here the CDR3 DNA reads TGTGCCAGCAGGCTCCCCCCGGGGACTAGCGGGAGAGGAGATACGCAGTATTTT.